Shown below are 30 T cell receptor beta chains from a single sample sequenced in a study of blood T cell repertoires in COVID-19. Measured with immunoSEQ multiplex PCR; TCRdb has only the in-frame clones, and not every one. The repertoire holds roughly 250,000 clones, with around 90% as singletons. The sequenced material came from peripheral blood. These receptors were obtained from a man aged 30 to 39 with COVID-19, enrolled during active disease.

The V gene is TRBV3-1 (or the pseudogene TRBV3-2), the J gene TRBJ2-3, with 10 bases identical to TRBD2. The CDR3 length is 16 residues. CDR1 is LGHDT and CDR2 is YNNKEL in the germline V gene (reference sequence). Trimming took 3 bases from V and 4 from J; bases not matched to a gene: 7. The CDR3 DNA is TGTGCCAGCAGCCACTTAGCGGGGGGCCGCGCAGATACGCAGTATTTT. It translates to CASSHLAGGRADTQYF.

The chain joins TRBV5-1 to TRBJ1-1, with 10 bases identical to TRBD1. J lost 1 base, V lost 5 bases, and 2 bases had no gene match. CDR1 SGHRS and CDR2 YFSETQ come from the germline V gene. This CDR3 region has 14 residues. The CDR3 bases are TGCGCCAGCAGGACAGGGGGCCAGAACACTGAAGCTTTCTTT. It translates to CASRTGGQNTEAFF.

The chain combines TRBV6-5 with TRBJ1-4; no definite D call. CDR3 length equals 14 residues. Germline assignment: CDR1 MNHEY and CDR2 SVGAGI. V was pared by 7 bases and J by 0 bases, with 9 bases between. CDR3: CASKDIATNEKLFF. As DNA, the CDR3 is TGTGCCAGCAAAGACATTGCAACTAATGAAAAACTGTTTTTT.

CDR3 region: CASSWDREGNQPQHF. The CDR3 DNA sequence: TGTGCCAGCAGTTGGGACAGGGAGGGCAATCAGCCCCAGCATTTT. This chain links TRBV27 with TRBJ1-5, with 9 bases aligning to TRBD1. CDR3 length: 15 residues. J gave up 2 bases and V 4 bases, and 3 bases lay outside the gene matches. Looked up from germline, CDR1 is MNHEY and CDR2 is SMNVEV (reference sequence).

The chain is built from TRBV3-1 (or the pseudogene TRBV3-2) and TRBJ1-1; 7 positions match TRBD1. This CDR3 is 12 amino acids long. J gave up 3 bases and V 5 bases, and 0 bases lay outside the gene matches. Looked up from germline, CDR1 is LGHDT and CDR2 is YNNKEL (reference sequence). CDR3 region: CASSTGDTEAFF. DNA of the CDR3: TGTGCCAGCAGCACAGGGGACACTGAAGCTTTCTTT.

The CDR3 sequence: CASSPQDNYGYTF. The CDR3 DNA reads TGCGCCAGCAGCCCTCAGGATAACTATGGCTACACCTTC. V usage is TRBV4-1 and J usage is TRBJ1-2; no firm D call. Germline CDR1 and CDR2: MGHRA and YSYEKL. The CDR3 covers 13 residues. V lost 4 bases to trimming and J lost 1 base, with 7 bases between them.

The chain joins TRBV19 to TRBJ1-3; 8 bases are a match to TRBD1. The CDR3 is 16 residues long. From germline, CDR1 is LNHDA and CDR2 SQIVND (reference sequence). V lost 5 bases, J lost 3 bases, and 9 bases stayed unmatched. In nucleotides, the CDR3 is TGTGCCAGTAGTCCGCGGACAGGGTCGTTTGGAAACACCATATATTTT. Translation gives CASSPRTGSFGNTIYF.

This chain links TRBV29-1 with TRBJ1-2; D unresolved. The CDR3 is 13 residues long. Trimming stripped 7 bases from V and 4 bases from J, with 16 bases between. Germline CDR1 is SQVTM and CDR2 is ANQGSEA. The CDR3 sequence is CSAQPDGGYGYTF. CDR3 DNA: TGCAGCGCTCAGCCGGACGGAGGCTATGGCTACACCTTC.

The chain's CDR3 is CASSLPRGGVGRNEQFF. CDR3 in DNA: TGTGCCAGCAGCCTTCCCCGCGGGGGCGTGGGGAGGAATGAGCAGTTCTTC. The genes are TRBV3-1 (or the pseudogene TRBV3-2) and TRBJ2-1, with D perhaps TRBD2 (7 bases). V was shortened by 4 bases and J by 7 bases, with 23 bases between the two germline ends. From germline, CDR1 is LGHDT and CDR2 YNNKEL (reference sequence). The CDR3 is 17 residues long.

The chain links TRBV27 to TRBJ1-1; no firm D call. Trimming removed 2 bases from V and 3 bases from J, with 7 bases in between. This CDR3 is built from 13 residues. Per the germline V gene, CDR1 is MNHEY and CDR2 is SMNVEV (reference sequence). The CDR3 is CASSLTVDTEAFF. The CDR3 nucleotides are TGTGCCAGCAGTTTAACGGTGGACACTGAAGCTTTCTTT.

This rearrangement joins TRBV19 to TRBJ2-2; D is uncertain. V shed 3 bases and J shed 6 bases, with 8 bases lying between them. The V gene's germline CDR1 is LNHDA and CDR2 SQIVND (reference sequence). The CDR3 is made up of 13 amino acids. CDR3 region: CASSIWSAGELFF. CDR3 nucleotide sequence: TGTGCCAGTAGTATTTGGAGCGCCGGGGAGCTGTTTTTT.

The chain carries TRBV13 and TRBJ1-5, with 8 bases matching TRBD1. The germline CDR1 and CDR2 sequences are PRHDT and FYEKMQ (reference sequence). Trimming at V came to 3 bases and at J to 6 bases, leaving 4 bases not matched to a gene. The CDR3 covers 14 residues. The CDR3 spells CASSFGQGGQPQHF. The CDR3 nucleotides are TGTGCCAGCAGCTTCGGACAGGGAGGTCAGCCCCAGCATTTT.

The genes are TRBV15 and TRBJ2-3, with 9 bases that match TRBD2. The CDR3 sequence is 16 residues long. Germline lookup yields CDR1 LNHNV and CDR2 YYDKDF (reference sequence). V shed 5 bases, J shed 9 bases, and the junction held 15 bases outside the gene matches. CDR3 sequence (DNA): TGTGCCACCAGCGGATTAGCGGGGGCCCTGGGGGGGACGCAGTATTTT. Its protein is CATSGLAGALGGTQYF.

The V gene is TRBV7-9, the J gene TRBJ1-2; no definite D call. There are 13 residues in the CDR3. The V gene lost 1 base and the J gene lost 6 bases, with 9 bases spanning the gap. CDR1 SEHNR and CDR2 FQNEAQ come from the germline V gene (reference sequence). CDR3 in amino acids: CASSLDAGDGYTF. CDR3 coding DNA: TGTGCCAGCAGCTTAGATGCCGGGGATGGCTACACCTTC.

The rearrangement joins TRBV9 to TRBJ2-3; TRBD2 agrees at 7 bases. Trimming cost V 1 base and J 2 bases; bases outside gene matches: 7. This CDR3 is 16 amino acids long. Germline values: CDR1 SGDLS, CDR2 YYNGEE. Written as DNA, the CDR3 is TGTGCCAGCAGCGTACTGACTAGCTTAAACACAGATACGCAGTATTTT. Translation gives CASSVLTSLNTDTQYF.

The chain uses TRBV7-9 and TRBJ1-1; D is uncertain. CDR3 length: 11 amino acids. The germline CDR1 and CDR2 sequences are SEHNR and FQNEAQ (reference sequence). Deletions cut 5 bases from V and 7 bases from J, with 8 bases between. In DNA, the CDR3 is TGTGCCAGCAGCAGCCGGGGTGAAGCTTTCTTT. Translated, it gives CASSSRGEAFF.

The J gene is TRBJ2-7, the V gene TRBV6-1; D call uncertain. The CDR3 consists of 15 residues. V gave up 1 base and J gave up 3 bases, with 13 bases separating them. The germline gives CDR1 MNHNS, CDR2 SASEGT. The CDR3 region is CASSEDAAAIYEQYF. The CDR3 region has the DNA TGTGCCAGCAGTGAAGACGCGGCAGCCATCTACGAGCAGTACTTC.

The chain combines TRBV25-1 with TRBJ2-3; 11 nucleotides match TRBD1. CDR1 and CDR2 (germline): MGHDK, SYGVNS. The CDR3 is made up of 16 amino acids. The J segment lost 4 bases and the V segment lost 5 bases, leaving 8 bases of the junction unmatched. In nucleotides, the CDR3 is TGTGCCAGCAGTACCCCTAGGACAGGGGGCGCAGATACGCAGTATTTT. Residues: CASSTPRTGGADTQYF.

The CDR3 nucleotides read TGTGCCAGTAAGGAGGGAGGAGGAGAGACCCAGTACTTC. Translating it yields CASKEGGGETQYF. This chain links TRBV19 with TRBJ2-5, with D possibly being TRBD2 (6 bases). Looked up from germline, CDR1 is LNHDA and CDR2 is SQIVND (reference sequence). This CDR3 comprises 13 residues. Trimming shortened V by 7 bases and J by 4 bases, and 13 bases separated the two germline ends.

The chain couples TRBV5-6 to TRBJ2-1; 9 nucleotides match TRBD1. This CDR3 spans 14 amino acids. The J segment lost 9 bases and the V segment lost 4 bases, leaving 8 bases of the junction unmatched. CDR1 and CDR2 from the germline V gene are SGHDT and YYEEEE. The CDR3 loop is CASSLQGAHIEQFF. In nucleotides, the CDR3 is TGTGCCAGCAGCCTACAGGGGGCGCATATTGAGCAGTTCTTC.

This chain links TRBV11-2 with TRBJ2-7; 8 bases match TRBD1. CDR1 and CDR2 (germline): SGHAT, FQNNGV. The CDR3 sequence is 14 residues long. J was trimmed by 0 bases and V by 5 bases; bases with no gene match: 3. CDR3 in amino acids: CASSATGGSYEQYF. For the CDR3, the DNA is TGTGCCAGCAGCGCTACAGGGGGCTCCTACGAGCAGTACTTC.

J is TRBJ1-3 and V is TRBV18; no clear D gene. From germline, CDR1 is KGHSH and CDR2 LQKENI. The CDR3 spans 15 residues. Trimming removed 2 bases from V and 0 bases from J, with 8 bases in between. This CDR3 reads CASSPNRDSGNTIYF. The DNA for the CDR3 is TGTGCCAGCTCACCAAACAGAGACTCTGGAAACACCATATATTTT.

J is TRBJ2-3 and V is TRBV21-1; the table's D call, TRBD2, was not checked against the DNA. TRBV21-1 is recorded as a pseudogene. The CDR3 runs to 13 residues. CDR3 coding DNA: TGTGCCAGCAGCAAAGCTAGCGGAAATACGCAGTATTTT. Translating gives CASSKASGNTQYF.

The CDR3 protein is CASIEARAMNTEAFF. As DNA, the CDR3 is TGTGCCAGCATCGAGGCCAGGGCGATGAACACTGAAGCTTTCTTT. This chain joins TRBV2 and TRBJ1-1, with D maybe TRBD1 (5 bases). The CDR3 contains 15 residues. Between the trimmed V and J ends, which lost 7 bases and 0 bases, there was a span of 15 bases. Germline CDR1 reads SNHLY; CDR2 reads FYNNEI.

The chain joins TRBV19 to TRBJ1-3; D not resolved. Germline V gene data show CDR1 as LNHDA and CDR2 as SQIVND (reference sequence). The CDR3 runs to 12 residues. The V end was cut by 8 bases, the J end by 1 base, with 6 bases between. CDR3 amino acids: CASRRSGNTIYF. CDR3 nucleotides: TGTGCCAGTCGCCGGTCTGGAAACACCATATATTTT.

The J gene is TRBJ2-3, the V gene TRBV18; 7 nucleotides align to TRBD1. J gave up 2 bases and V 8 bases, and 7 bases lay outside the gene matches. Looked up from germline, CDR1 is KGHSH and CDR2 is LQKENI. This CDR3 comprises 14 residues. The CDR3 DNA reads as TGTGCCAGCCTGAGGGACAGTTCCACAGATACGCAGTATTTT. It codes for CASLRDSSTDTQYF.

The chain employs TRBV13 and TRBJ1-2, with unresolved D. CDR3 length equals 13 residues. Germline V gene sequence: CDR1 PRHDT, CDR2 FYEKMQ (reference sequence). V was shortened by 0 bases and J by 2 bases, with 4 bases between the two germline ends. CDR3 coding DNA: TGTGCCAGCAGCTTAGGCGGGAACTATGGCTACACCTTC. Residues: CASSLGGNYGYTF.

This sequence joins TRBV5-1 and TRBJ2-7, with D possibly TRBD2 on 5 matching bases. The length of the CDR3 is 15 residues. V was pared by 0 bases and J by 4 bases, with 14 bases between. Germline-derived CDR1 and CDR2 are SGHRS and YFSETQ. The CDR3 coding sequence is TGCGCCAGCAGCTTGGATTCCGGGATTGGGTACGAGCAGTACTTC. Translating it yields CASSLDSGIGYEQYF.

The V and J genes are TRBV10-3 and TRBJ1-2; 12 bases are shared with TRBD1. The CDR3 extends over 13 amino acids. J gave up 8 bases and V 7 bases, and 5 bases lay outside the gene matches. The germline gives CDR1 ENHRY, CDR2 SYGVKD. The CDR3 region has the DNA TGTGCCATCATGGGGACAGGGGGCCGGGGCTACACCTTC. Translating it yields CAIMGTGGRGYTF.

The gene calls are TRBV4-1 and TRBJ2-7; 7 bases match TRBD1. J lost 2 bases, V lost 1 base, and 5 bases had no gene match. Germline CDR1 is MGHRA and CDR2 is YSYEKL. The CDR3 is made up of 15 amino acids. CDR3 nucleotides: TGCGCCAGCAGCCAAGGACAGGGAACCCCCTACGAGCAGTACTTC. Amino acids: CASSQGQGTPYEQYF.